The 8 T cell receptor beta chains given below trace back to one sample, sequenced in a study of blood T cell repertoires in COVID-19. TCRdb's copy holds only in-frame clones and misses some; the assay was immunoSEQ multiplex PCR. The sample contains approximately 230,000 clones, 90% to 95% of which appear only once. Sequenced: PBMCs or T cells enriched from blood (not recorded which). The receptors come from a woman between 18 and 29 years old who had recovered from COVID-19.

The CDR3 region has the DNA TGTGCCAGCAGCCCGATCAACACGAATACGCAGTATTTT. It is translated as CASSPINTNTQYF. This chain uses TRBV13 with TRBJ2-3; D remains ambiguous. Trimming removed 5 bases from V and 7 bases from J, with 13 bases in between. The CDR3 totals 13 residues. CDR1 and CDR2 (germline): PRHDT, FYEKMQ (reference sequence).

The rearrangement links TRBV5-1 to TRBJ2-7; 7 nucleotides match TRBD1. Germline V gives CDR1 SGHRS, CDR2 YFSETQ. This CDR3 comprises 16 residues. Trimming at V came to 3 bases and at J to 4 bases, leaving 13 bases not matched to a gene. This CDR3 is CASSSTTGTGAYEQYF. The CDR3 DNA sequence: TGCGCCAGCAGCTCTACGACAGGGACCGGCGCTTACGAGCAGTACTTC.

The chain employs TRBV25-1 and TRBJ2-5; 12 bases line up with TRBD2. V lost 4 bases and J lost 1; bases outside the gene matches: 10. The CDR3 covers 18 residues. Germline values: CDR1 MGHDK, CDR2 SYGVNS. The DNA for the CDR3 is TGTGCCAGCAGTGCCTCACCCGGGACTAGCGGGCTCCAAGAGACCCAGTACTTC. This encodes CASSASPGTSGLQETQYF.

This chain joins TRBV28 and TRBJ2-2; a possible D gene is TRBD1 (6 bases). This CDR3 is 16 amino acids long. Trimming took off 6 bases at V and 4 bases at J, with 18 bases between the two ends. CDR1 and CDR2 from the germline V gene are MDHEN and SYDVKM. CDR3 DNA: TGTGCCAGCAGCCAATCACAGGGTTTGGCCACCGGGGAGCTGTTTTTT. It is translated as CASSQSQGLATGELFF.

The V call is TRBV10-3, the J call TRBJ1-1; D gene uncertain. The CDR3 length is 11 residues. V shed 2 bases and J shed 10 bases, with 8 bases lying between them. Germline CDR1 is ENHRY and CDR2 is SYGVKD. The CDR3 region is CAISEGVTAFF. CDR3 nucleotides: TGTGCCATCAGTGAGGGAGTAACAGCTTTCTTT.

CDR3 in amino acids: CASSLKARTSSGANVLTF. The CDR3 DNA is TGCGCCAGCAGCTTGAAGGCACGGACTTCTTCTGGGGCCAACGTCCTGACTTTC. This chain uses TRBV5-1 with TRBJ2-6, with D perhaps matching TRBD2 (5 bases). Germline assignment: CDR1 SGHRS and CDR2 YFSETQ. With 1 base removed from V and 1 base from J, the gap between germline ends came to 15 bases. The CDR3 loop spans 18 amino acids.

The rearrangement joins TRBV2 to TRBJ2-7, with 9 bases lining up with TRBD2. V was pared by 5 bases and J by 7 bases, with 12 bases of the junction left unmatched. The CDR3 consists of 15 residues. Germline values: CDR1 SNHLY, CDR2 FYNNEI. The CDR3, as DNA: TGTGCCAGCAGTCAGGGACTAGCCCTAGGTTCAGAGCAGTACTTC. Protein product: CASSQGLALGSEQYF.

The rearrangement links TRBV5-6 to TRBJ1-1; D remains ambiguous. This CDR3 is built from 15 residues. From germline, CDR1 is SGHDT and CDR2 YYEEEE. V was trimmed by 0 bases and J by 0 bases, leaving 9 bases between them. The CDR3 sequence: CASSLVAGMNTEAFF. As DNA, the CDR3 is TGTGCCAGCAGCTTGGTAGCGGGAATGAACACTGAAGCTTTCTTT.